What follows describes a single T cell receptor beta chain. The antigen it binds to is not known. Base quality data are lacking; no much larger clone is found one base away. The sample originates from a study of T cell responses to AZD1222 COVID-19 vaccine (dated by TCRdb to the early 2020s). Study-level background: AZD1222 recipients whose second dose came at about 4 weeks and those whose second dose came at about 12 weeks were combined into one group, since spike-specific TCR depth and breadth did not differ between the two schedules. TCR sequencing covered 233 trial participants: about 210 given two doses of AZD1222 and around 25 given two doses of MenACWY control vaccine. Trial participants were enrolled by age into 18-55, 56-69 and 70-plus year subgroups, with roughly 160, 29 and 62 TCR-sequenced participants respectively.

The CDR3 regions of human TCRbeta chains were analyzed by immunosequencing. The authors' pipeline ran thus. Repertoire TCRs were matched against a reference library of SARS-CoV-2-specific TCRs generated with the MIRA antigen-specificity platform. Breadth was defined as the fraction of unique TCRs that were SARS-CoV-2-associated. Depth was defined as the fraction of total T cells that were SARS-CoV-2-associated. Using the MIRA data, each spike-specific TCR was assigned both to the spike region to which the TCR was reactive and to a CD4 or CD8 class. Log10-transformed breadth and depth values were compared by one-way ANOVA with Sidak's multiple comparisons tests. TCRdb re-hosts the immuneACCESS table, in-frame sequences only. Its copies lack some clones; in the studies checked, an unresolved V gene accounts for under half of them, and the cause for the rest is not known. The V and J calls and clone size come from that table; D and trimming were worked out from the DNA. The sample table shows around 100,000 clones, and around 90% are seen once. The ten largest make up roughly 1.2% of the sample.

Study-wide findings and limitations: A significant rise in spike-specific TCR breadth and depth was observed after two AZD1222 doses relative to day 0 and relative to MenACWY recipients. Epitopes outside the regions mutated in the B.1.351 and B.1.1.7 variants were reportedly recognized by nearly half of the unique spike-specific TCRs. No day 14 peak-response samples were available, so repertoires were characterized only after the peak T cell response. Only a handful of AZD1222 recipients were SARS-CoV-2 seropositive at baseline, limiting conclusions about previously exposed vaccinees. The 56-69-year group was small, and its depth increase did not reach significance, likely because of low power. Participants were mostly white British and included more females than males, and it was suggested by the authors that clonal diversity may have been underestimated. Vaccine-associated CD4 TCRs spanned the whole spike protein, with dominant responses in regions 160-218 and 743-854.

In the paper's terms, the time point label means: baseline before first vaccination. Vaccinee samples were obtained from the UK trials COV001 and COV002, which included a single-blind randomized controlled phase 2/3 trial of AZD1222 (ChAdOx1 nCoV-19) in healthy adults. Trial participant PBMC samples were collected at day 0 and day 28 after the second dose for TCRbeta chain sequencing. For this chain, trimming is 5 bases at the V end and 5 bases at the J end, and the number of junction bases without a gene match is 1. The germline V gene (reference sequence) provides CDR1 SSHAT and CDR2 FNYEAQ. The CDR3 covers 13 residues, taking in both the cysteine and the phenylalanine. Only CDR3 DNA is held: 39 bases, read in frame from base 1.

The chain uses TRBV7-7 and TRBJ2-2, with TRBD2 identical over 8 junction bases. This sequence originates from an adult in good health. Sequenced material: peripheral blood, taken on day 0 of AZD1222 vaccination. The DNA is TGTGCCAGCAGCCCGGGGGGGACCGGGGAGCTGTTTTTT. It encodes CASSPGGTGELFF.